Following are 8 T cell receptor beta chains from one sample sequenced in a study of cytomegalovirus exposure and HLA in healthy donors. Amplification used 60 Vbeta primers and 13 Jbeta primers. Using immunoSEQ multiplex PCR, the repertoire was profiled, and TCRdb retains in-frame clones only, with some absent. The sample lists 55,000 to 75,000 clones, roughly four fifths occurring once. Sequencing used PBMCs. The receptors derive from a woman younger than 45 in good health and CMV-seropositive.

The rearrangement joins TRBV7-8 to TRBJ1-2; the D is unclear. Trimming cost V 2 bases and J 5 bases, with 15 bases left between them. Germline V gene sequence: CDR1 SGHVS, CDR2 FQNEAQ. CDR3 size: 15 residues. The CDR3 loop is CASSLSWQTLYGYTF. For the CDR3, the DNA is TGTGCCAGCAGCTTAAGTTGGCAGACTCTGTATGGCTACACCTTC.

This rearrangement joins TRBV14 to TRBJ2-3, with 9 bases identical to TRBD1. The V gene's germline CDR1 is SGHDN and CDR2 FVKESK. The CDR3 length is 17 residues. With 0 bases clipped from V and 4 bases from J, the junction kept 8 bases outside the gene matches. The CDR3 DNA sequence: TGTGCCAGCAGCCAAGAGCCCGGCGGGACAGGGTCAGATACGCAGTATTTT. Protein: CASSQEPGGTGSDTQYF.

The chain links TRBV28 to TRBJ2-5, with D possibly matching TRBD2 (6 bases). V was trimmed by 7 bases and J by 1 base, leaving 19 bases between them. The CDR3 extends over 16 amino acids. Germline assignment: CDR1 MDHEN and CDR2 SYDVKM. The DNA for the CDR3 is TGTGCCAGCACCCTACGGGGGTCGCGGGGCCAAGAGACCCAGTACTTC. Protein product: CASTLRGSRGQETQYF.

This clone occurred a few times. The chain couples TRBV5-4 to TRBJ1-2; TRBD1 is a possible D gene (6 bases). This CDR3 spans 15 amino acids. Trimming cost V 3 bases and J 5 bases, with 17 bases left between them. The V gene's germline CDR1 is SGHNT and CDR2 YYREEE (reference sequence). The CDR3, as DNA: TGTGCCAGCAGCTGGAACCCAGGGGATCTATATGGCTACACCTTC. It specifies CASSWNPGDLYGYTF.

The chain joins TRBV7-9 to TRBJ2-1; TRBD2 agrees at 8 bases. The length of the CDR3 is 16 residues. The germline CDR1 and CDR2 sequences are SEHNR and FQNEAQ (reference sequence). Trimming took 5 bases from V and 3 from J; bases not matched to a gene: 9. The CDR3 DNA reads TGTGCCAGCAGCCCCACGACTAGCGCTATCTACAATGAGCAGTTCTTC. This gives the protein CASSPTTSAIYNEQFF.

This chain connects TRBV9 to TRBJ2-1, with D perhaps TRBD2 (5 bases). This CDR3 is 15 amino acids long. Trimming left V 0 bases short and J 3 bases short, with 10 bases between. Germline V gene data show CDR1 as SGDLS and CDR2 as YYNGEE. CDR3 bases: TGTGCCAGCAGCGTAGATGGAGGCTTCTACAATGAGCAGTTCTTC. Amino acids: CASSVDGGFYNEQFF. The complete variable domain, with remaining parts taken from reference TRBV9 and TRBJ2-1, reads DSGVTQTPKHLITATGQRVTLRCSPRSGDLSVYWYQQSLDQGLQFLIQYYNGEERAKGNILERFSAQQFPDLHSELNLSSLELGDSALYFCASSVDGGFYNEQFFGPGTRLTVL.

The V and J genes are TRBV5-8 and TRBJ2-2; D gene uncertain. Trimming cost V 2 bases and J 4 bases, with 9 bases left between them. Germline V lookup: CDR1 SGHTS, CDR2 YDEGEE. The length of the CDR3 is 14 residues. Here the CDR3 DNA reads TGTGCCAGCAGCTTTTTAGGCGGCACCGGGGAGCTGTTTTTT. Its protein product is CASSFLGGTGELFF.

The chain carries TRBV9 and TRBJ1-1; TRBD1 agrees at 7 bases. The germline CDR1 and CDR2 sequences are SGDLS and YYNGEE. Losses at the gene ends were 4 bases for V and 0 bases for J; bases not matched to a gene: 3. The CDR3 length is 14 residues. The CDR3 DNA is TGTGCCAGCAGCCCGGGACAGTTGAACACTGAAGCTTTCTTT. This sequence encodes CASSPGQLNTEAFF. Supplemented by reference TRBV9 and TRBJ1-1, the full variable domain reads DSGVTQTPKHLITATGQRVTLRCSPRSGDLSVYWYQQSLDQGLQFLIQYYNGEERAKGNILERFSAQQFPDLHSELNLSSLELGDSALYFCASSPGQLNTEAFFGQGTRLTVV.